What follows are 25 T cell receptor beta chains derived from one specimen sequenced in a study of T cells in Graves' hyperthyroidism and ophthalmopathy. The source material, RNA transcripts, was used to amplify TCR beta CDR3 regions. The HTBI primer set was used in a first-round RT-PCR of the TCR CDR3. One entry per CDR3 protein results from TCRdb running MiXCR on the multiplex PCR reads. The table has 700,000 or so distinct CDR3 sequences, less than 20% seen once; the top ten hold over 7.5%. Sequences were obtained from blood. The receptors originated from a man between 18 and 35 years old with Graves' hyperthyroidism.

V and J are TRBV20-1 and TRBJ1-1; 9 positions agree with TRBD1. V dropped 1 base and J dropped 3; count of bases not matched to a gene: 3. The CDR3 totals 14 residues. Looked up from germline, CDR1 is DFQATT and CDR2 is SNEGSKA (reference sequence). For the CDR3, the DNA is TGCAGTGCTAGAGTACGACAGGGGGACACTGAAGCTTTCTTT. Its protein is CSARVRQGDTEAFF.

This clonotype was observed a handful of times. A much larger clone sits a single nucleotide away, making a read error possible. J is TRBJ2-7 and V is TRBV6-2 or TRBV6-3, with 15 bases fitting TRBD2. CDR3 length: 15 residues. Germline CDR1 and CDR2: MNHEY and SVGEGT. Unmatched junction bases numbered 3, after V lost 4 bases and J lost 5 bases. The CDR3 is CASSWGLAGGHEQYF. The CDR3 DNA reads as TGTGCCAGCAGTTGGGGACTAGCGGGAGGCCACGAGCAGTACTTC.

The V call is TRBV12-3 or TRBV12-4, the J call TRBJ2-5; 13 nucleotides agree with TRBD2. CDR3 length: 16 amino acids. J gave up 1 base and V 6 bases, and 5 bases lay outside the gene matches. The CDR3 sequence: CASRGGLAGIQETQYF. CDR3 bases: TGTGCCAGCAGGGGGGGACTAGCGGGGATCCAAGAGACCCAGTACTTC.

This clonotype was picked up a small number of times. J is TRBJ1-5 and V is TRBV5-8, with D hard to call. The ends were cut back, 1 base at V and 7 bases at J, with 15 bases in the middle. This CDR3 has 15 residues. Germline V gene sequence: CDR1 SGHTS, CDR2 YDEGEE. The CDR3 coding sequence is TGTGCCAGCAGCTTGTTATTTACAGCGACGCAGCCCCAGCATTTT. As protein: CASSLLFTATQPQHF.

There are a few counts of this clonotype. This rearrangement joins TRBV18 to TRBJ2-2, with D uncertain. Trimming took off 2 bases at V and 1 base at J, with 5 bases between the two ends. This CDR3 has 14 residues. The germline V gene has CDR1 KGHSH and CDR2 LQKENI. The CDR3 sequence is CASSPGMNTGELFF. The CDR3, as DNA: TGTGCCAGCTCACCAGGAATGAACACCGGGGAGCTGTTTTTT. Full variable domain (outside the CDR3, taken from reference TRBV18 and TRBJ2-2): NAGVMQNPRHLVRRRGQEARLRCSPMKGHSHVYWYRQLPEEGLKFMVYLQKENIIDESGMPKERFSAEFPKEGPSILRIQQVVRGDSAAYFCASSPGMNTGELFFGEGSRLTVL.

This clonotype was picked up a small number of times. The chain uses TRBV4-1 and TRBJ2-2, with D possibly called TRBD1 or TRBD2 (5 bases each). Germline lookup yields CDR1 MGHRA and CDR2 YSYEKL. The V and J ends lost 4 bases and 5 bases respectively, with 14 bases between them. This CDR3 contains 15 residues. The CDR3 bases are TGCGCCAGCAGCCCTGCGAGGGGCAGTACCGGGGAGCTGTTTTTT. Its translation is CASSPARGSTGELFF.

V is TRBV27 and J is TRBJ2-3; 16 bases match TRBD2. The CDR3 is made up of 18 amino acids. V dropped 5 bases and J dropped 8; count of bases not matched to a gene: 13. Germline CDR1 is MNHEY and CDR2 is SMNVEV (reference sequence). The CDR3 reads CASSPSGLAGGPRSTQYF. The DNA of the CDR3 is TGTGCCAGCAGTCCCTCGGGACTAGCGGGAGGGCCAAGAAGTACGCAGTATTTT.

This clonotype was seen at least ten times. J is TRBJ2-7 and V is TRBV27; the D gene is possibly TRBD1 (5 bases). V dropped 3 bases and J dropped 7 bases, with 10 bases sitting between them. Germline V CDR1 and CDR2: MNHEY, SMNVEV (reference sequence). This CDR3 has 12 residues. The CDR3 loop is CASSFGTGEQYF. CDR3 DNA sequence: TGTGCCAGCAGTTTCGGAACAGGAGAGCAGTACTTC.

This clonotype was observed at least ten times. The V call is TRBV28, the J call TRBJ2-5; D unclear. CDR3 length: 11 amino acids. The V gene lost 4 bases and the J gene lost 4 bases, with 4 bases spanning the gap. Per the germline V gene, CDR1 is MDHEN and CDR2 is SYDVKM. The CDR3 DNA reads as TGTGCCAGCAGTTCAGTAGAGACCCAGTACTTC. Its protein product is CASSSVETQYF.

As to this clonotype: Likely a read error: the CDR3 ends without its conserved phenylalanine or tryptophan. This sequence joins TRBV11-2 and TRBJ1-6; D might be TRBD1 (6 bases). The CDR3 consists of 14 residues. Germline V CDR1 and CDR2: SGHAT, FQNNGV. CDR3 loop: CANSFQGYNSPLHL. DNA for the CDR3: TGTGCCAACAGCTTCCAGGGGTATAATTCACCCCTCCACCTT.

This clonotype was observed at least ten times. V and J are TRBV12-3 or TRBV12-4 and TRBJ2-7; D possibly corresponds to TRBD2 (6 bases). The length of the CDR3 is 14 residues. V was trimmed by 4 bases and J by 2 bases, leaving 12 bases between them. The DNA for the CDR3 is TGTGCCAGCAGTTCCGGGAGAGGGACCTACGAGCAGTACTTC. Its protein product is CASSSGRGTYEQYF.

This clonotype was detected a few times. The rearrangement joins TRBV6-2 or TRBV6-3 to TRBJ2-3; tentative D call: TRBD2 (6 bases). The germline V gene has CDR1 MNHEY and CDR2 SVGEGT. Trimming took off 5 bases at V and 5 bases at J, with 17 bases between the two ends. The CDR3 has 15 amino acids. The CDR3 protein is CASSRGLPMGDTQYF. The CDR3 DNA reads TGTGCCAGCAGTCGGGGACTTCCTATGGGAGATACGCAGTATTTT.

On this clonotype: The conserved closing phenylalanine or tryptophan is absent in this CDR3, likely reflecting a read error. This rearrangement joins TRBV3-1 to TRBJ2-5; TRBD2 matches at 7 bases. The CDR3 is made up of 12 amino acids. J was trimmed by 7 bases and V by 5 bases; bases with no gene match: 4. CDR1 is LGHDT and CDR2 is YNNKEL in the germline V gene (reference sequence). The CDR3 spells CASSYPGGTQYL. DNA of the CDR3: TGTGCCAGCAGCTACCCGGGGGGGACCCAGTACCTC.

In its sample, this clonotype was seen a few times. This chain links TRBV27 with TRBJ1-2, with TRBD1 matching over 7 bases. The germline gives CDR1 MNHEY, CDR2 SMNVEV (reference sequence). The ends lost 0 bases at V and 5 bases at J; junction bases unmatched: 9. The CDR3 contains 16 residues. The CDR3 is CASSLSAGQFYYGYTF. CDR3 sequence (DNA): TGTGCCAGCAGTTTATCCGCGGGACAGTTTTATTATGGCTACACCTTC.

This clonotype was recorded at least ten times. The chain couples TRBV18 to TRBJ2-1; D is ambiguous. Between the trimmed V and J ends, which lost 8 bases and 0 bases, there was a span of 11 bases. Germline V gene data show CDR1 as KGHSH and CDR2 as LQKENI. CDR3 length: 14 amino acids. CDR3 bases: TGTGCCAGCCGCGGCGATAGCTCCTACAATGAGCAGTTCTTC. Protein product: CASRGDSSYNEQFF.

J is TRBJ2-2 and V is TRBV7-6, with 11 positions matching TRBD2. CDR1 is SGHVS, CDR2 FNYEAQ, per germline. V trimming: 5 bases; J trimming: 3 bases; junction bases outside the gene matches: 5. The CDR3 length is 16 residues. The CDR3 is CASSIASGRYTGELFF. The CDR3 DNA is TGTGCCAGCAGCATCGCTAGCGGGAGGTACACCGGGGAGCTGTTTTTT.

This clonotype occurred many times. The chain couples TRBV28 to TRBJ1-4; 10 nucleotides align to TRBD1. V trimming: 3 bases; J trimming: 7 bases; junction bases outside the gene matches: 5. This CDR3 has 15 residues. Germline V gives CDR1 MDHEN, CDR2 SYDVKM. This CDR3 is CASSFQTGGLEKLFF. The CDR3, as DNA: TGTGCCAGCAGTTTCCAGACAGGGGGCCTTGAAAAACTGTTTTTT.

In DNA, the CDR3 is TGCAGTGCTAGAGTCGGCTACAGGGATAGCTCACCCCTCCACTTT. Amino acid sequence: CSARVGYRDSSPLHF. The chain recombines TRBV20-1 with TRBJ1-6; a weak D match, TRBD1 (6 bases). Per germline, CDR1 DFQATT and CDR2 SNEGSKA (reference sequence). This CDR3 has 15 residues. V lost 1 base and J 10 bases, leaving 17 bases between the germline ends.

This clonotype was observed at least ten times. V and J are TRBV2 and TRBJ2-2; tentatively, D is TRBD2 (5 bases). Germline V gene sequence: CDR1 SNHLY, CDR2 FYNNEI. The CDR3 length is 15 residues. V lost 7 bases and J 0 bases, leaving 12 bases between the germline ends. In DNA, the CDR3 is TGTGCCAGCAACAGCGGAGGACCGAACACCGGGGAGCTGTTTTTT. Protein product: CASNSGGPNTGELFF.

In its sample, this clonotype was seen many times. This sequence joins TRBV10-3 and TRBJ2-3, with 12 positions matching TRBD2. The germline CDR1 and CDR2 sequences are ENHRY and SYGVKD. J gave up 5 bases and V 6 bases, and 9 bases lay outside the gene matches. This CDR3 is 16 amino acids long. The CDR3 protein is CAIRPASGRAEDTQYF. DNA for the CDR3: TGTGCCATCAGACCGGCTAGCGGGAGGGCCGAAGATACGCAGTATTTT.

This clonotype showed up just a few times. The chain couples TRBV28 to TRBJ1-1; 9 bases fit TRBD1. Germline CDR1 and CDR2: MDHEN and SYDVKM. V dropped 5 bases and J dropped 4; count of bases not matched to a gene: 11. CDR3 length: 16 residues. CDR3 protein: CASSGGTGGASTEAFF. Here the CDR3 DNA reads TGTGCCAGCAGTGGGGGTACAGGGGGCGCGAGCACTGAAGCTTTCTTT.

This clonotype was picked up many times. CDR3 nucleotide sequence: TGTGCCAGCAGCGTAGCGCTGGGCATGGCTTATGGCTACACCTTC. It specifies CASSVALGMAYGYTF. The chain has TRBV9 and TRBJ1-2; D is unclear. The V end lost 0 bases, the J end lost 5 bases, and 14 bases lay between the germline ends. The CDR3 spans 15 residues. The germline V gene encodes CDR1 SGDLS and CDR2 YYNGEE.

Regarding this clonotype: A read error may explain this, as a much larger clone is one base away. The rearrangement joins TRBV10-3 to TRBJ2-7; 10 bases agree with TRBD1. The CDR3 covers 15 residues. CDR1 and CDR2 (germline): ENHRY, SYGVKD. J lost 3 bases, V lost 2 bases, and 4 bases had no gene match. CDR3 protein: CAISEGDRGSYEQYF. In nucleotides, the CDR3 is TGTGCCATCAGTGAGGGGGACAGGGGTAGCTACGAGCAGTACTTC.

This clonotype came up a few times. V is TRBV2 and J is TRBJ1-2; tentative D call: TRBD1 (6 bases). The V end lost 4 bases, the J end lost 8 bases, and 14 bases lay between the germline ends. CDR3 size: 13 residues. Germline V gene sequence: CDR1 SNHLY, CDR2 FYNNEI. CDR3 nucleotide sequence: TGTGCCAGCAGTGTCCACAGGGAGGACGGCTACACCTTC. It is translated as CASSVHREDGYTF.

In the case of this clonotype: One end of the junction varies from germline; a read error may be responsible. V and J are TRBV11-2 and TRBJ2-2; 12 bases agree with TRBD2. From germline, CDR1 is SGHAT and CDR2 FQNNGV. The CDR3 extends over 19 amino acids. Here the CDR3 reads CASGLVGTSGPLNTGELFF. The CDR3 nucleotides read TGTGCCAGCGGCTTAGTGGGGACTAGCGGGCCTTTAAACACCGGGGAGCTGTTTTTT.